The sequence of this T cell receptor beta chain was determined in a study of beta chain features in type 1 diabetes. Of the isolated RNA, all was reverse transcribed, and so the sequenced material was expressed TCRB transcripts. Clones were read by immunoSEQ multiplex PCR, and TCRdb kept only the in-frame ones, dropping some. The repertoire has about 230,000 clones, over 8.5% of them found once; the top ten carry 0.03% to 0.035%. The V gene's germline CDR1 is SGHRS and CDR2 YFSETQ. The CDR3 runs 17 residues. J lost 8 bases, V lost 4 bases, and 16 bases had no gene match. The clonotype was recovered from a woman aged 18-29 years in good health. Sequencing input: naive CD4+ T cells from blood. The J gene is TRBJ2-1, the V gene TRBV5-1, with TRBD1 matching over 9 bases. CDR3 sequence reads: CASSVGQGTLAGDEQFF. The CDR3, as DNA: TGCGCCAGCAGCGTCGGACAGGGGACATTGGCTGGAGATGAGCAGTTCTTC.